The 8 T cell receptor beta chains presented below share a single source sample, sequenced in a study of cytomegalovirus exposure and HLA in healthy donors. The primer mix had 60 Vbeta and 13 Jbeta primers. Sequenced by immunoSEQ multiplex PCR; TCRdb stores in-frame clones only, minus some. The table has about 98,000 clones, less than 85% seen once. The sample was PBMCs. The receptors here all came from a male donor in good health and CMV-seronegative.

V and J are TRBV25-1 and TRBJ1-1, with TRBD1 matching 8 bases. CDR3 length: 14 residues. Trimming took 5 bases from V and 6 from J; bases not matched to a gene: 8. Germline V gives CDR1 MGHDK, CDR2 SYGVNS. The CDR3 loop reads CASSTRTGRAEAFF. The CDR3 nucleotides are TGTGCCAGCAGTACTCGGACAGGGAGGGCTGAAGCTTTCTTT.

CDR3 sequence (DNA): TGCGCCAGCGCCCAACCGGATCAGCCCCAGCATTTT. This translates into CASAQPDQPQHF. The J gene is TRBJ1-5, the V gene TRBV10-2; unclear D gene. The CDR3 runs 12 residues. Germline V gene sequence: CDR1 WSHSY, CDR2 SAAADI. V was clipped by 8 bases and J by 5 bases, with 10 bases between them.

This chain joins TRBV9 and TRBJ1-3, with 7 bases fitting TRBD1. Trimming cost V 4 bases and J 4 bases; bases outside gene matches: 5. This CDR3 has 14 amino acids. Germline V gives CDR1 SGDLS, CDR2 YYNGEE. CDR3 region: CASSPRTGGNTIYF. The CDR3 nucleotides read TGTGCCAGCAGCCCCCGGACAGGAGGAAACACCATATATTTT.

This chain uses TRBV12-5 with TRBJ1-2; TRBD1 aligns across 10 bases. After removal of 1 base from V and 4 bases from J, the junction contained 12 bases not matched to a gene. This CDR3 contains 18 residues. Germline CDR1 and CDR2: LGHNT and FRNRAP. The CDR3 reads CASGLGSDRGLIGYGYTF. The CDR3, as DNA: TGTGCTAGTGGTTTGGGATCAGACAGGGGGCTGATCGGCTATGGCTACACCTTC.

This chain links TRBV11-2 with TRBJ2-4, with 7 bases matching TRBD1. Unmatched junction bases numbered 12, after V lost 5 bases and J lost 8 bases. Germline CDR1 SGHAT, CDR2 FQNNGV. CDR3 size: 15 residues. This chain's CDR3 is CASSPGTALRDIQYF. CDR3 bases: TGTGCCAGCAGCCCAGGGACAGCCTTGCGTGACATTCAGTACTTC.

In its sample, this clone was seen a few times. The chain is built from TRBV19 and TRBJ1-1; 7 nucleotides agree with TRBD1. With 4 bases clipped from V and 5 bases from J, the junction kept 4 bases outside the gene matches. The CDR3 is 13 amino acids. Germline CDR1 LNHDA, CDR2 SQIVND (reference sequence). CDR3 sequence reads: CASSNVRGTEAFF. In nucleotides, the CDR3 is TGTGCCAGTAGTAATGTCAGGGGGACTGAAGCTTTCTTT.

This clone was seen once. The gene calls are TRBV19 and TRBJ2-7; TRBD1 aligns across 11 bases. This CDR3 contains 14 residues. Germline CDR1 LNHDA, CDR2 SQIVND (reference sequence). After removal of 7 bases from V and 2 bases from J, the junction contained 4 bases not matched to a gene. The CDR3 loop is CASTPGQGAYEQYF. CDR3 bases: TGTGCCAGTACCCCGGGACAGGGGGCCTACGAGCAGTACTTC.

The V gene is TRBV30, the J gene TRBJ1-2, with D unresolved. Per the germline V gene, CDR1 is GTSNPN and CDR2 is SVGIG (reference sequence). The CDR3 consists of 12 residues. V was cut by 5 bases and J by 8 bases, with 15 bases left in between. CDR3 DNA: TGTGCCTGGGACGGGGTTATAGAGGGCTACACCTTC. Its translation is CAWDGVIEGYTF.